This TCR beta chain was sequenced for a study of identical twins. TCRdb reprocessed the 5' RACE reads via MiXCR and lists one record per CDR3 protein. The top ten clones hold roughly 0.56% of a sample with 460,000 or so distinct CDR3 sequences, 11% to 15% of them seen once. Trimming took 2 bases from V and 4 from J, leaving 11 bases between them. This CDR3 contains 14 residues. Germline V CDR1 and CDR2: DFQATT, SNEGSKA (reference sequence). Another study also made use of these data, one on yellow fever vaccine responses in identical twins.

The material sequenced was CD4+ T cells sorted from blood. The sequence came from a woman in her late teens or twenties in good health. The chain uses TRBV20-1 and TRBJ2-2; D may be TRBD1 (5 bases). CDR3 in amino acids: CSARQGSGTGELFF. The CDR3 nucleotides read TGCAGTGCTAGACAGGGATCGGGCACCGGGGAGCTGTTTTTT.